This note documents a single T cell receptor beta chain sequence. The V end lost 0 bases, the J end lost 9 bases, and 15 bases lay between the germline ends. This CDR3 contains 15 residues. Germline V gives CDR1 LGHNA, CDR2 YSLEER. The sample originates from a study of CD8 T cells in Susac syndrome. Random hexamers were used to reverse transcribe an amount of about 0.45 to 1 ug RNA. Via MiXCR, TCRdb re-called the immunoSEQ multiplex PCR reads, giving one row per CDR3 protein. In the table there are just over 300,000 distinct CDR3 sequences, around 90% of which are singletons. This chain uses TRBV4-3 with TRBJ2-1; TRBD2 is a possible D gene (5 bases). This receptor was identified in a human donor with multiple sclerosis. Material for sequencing was CD4+ T cells from PBMCs. The CDR3 region is CASSQDSTRGREQFF. In DNA form, the CDR3 reads TGCGCCAGCAGCCAAGATTCGACCCGCGGGCGTGAGCAGTTCTTC.